The sequence of this T cell receptor beta chain was determined in a study of CD8+ T cells in alopecia areata. Treatment of the sample: oral pan-JAK inhibitor, 5-10 mg twice daily. Per germline, CDR1 SGHDT and CDR2 YYEEEE. Trimming cost V 2 bases and J 3 bases, with 11 bases left between them. CDR3 length: 15 residues. The sequencing template was cDNA reverse transcribed from extracted RNA. Sequencing was performed with immunoSEQ multiplex PCR; in TCRdb, only in-frame clones are kept and a portion is missing. The repertoire has fewer than 250,000 clones, 35% to 40% of them found once; the top ten carry 0.48%.

The receptor's source is a human donor with alopecia areata. The chain recombines TRBV5-6 with TRBJ2-2; D gene ambiguous. Here the sequenced sample was CD4+ T cells sorted from blood, taken at roughly week 30, from a patient treated with tofacitinib. CDR3 loop: CASSLLAGHTGELFF. The CDR3 DNA is TGTGCCAGCAGCTTACTGGCTGGGCACACCGGGGAGCTGTTTTTT.